This passage covers 23 T cell receptor beta chains from one sample sequenced in a study of blood T cell repertoires in COVID-19. Repertoires were generated with immunoSEQ multiplex PCR, while TCRdb's copy carries only in-frame clones and drops some. In the table there are 45,000 to 65,000 clones, 87% of which are singletons. The specimen sequenced was peripheral blood. These receptors were collected from a human donor with acute or convalescent COVID-19. The donor label of this sample is uncertain.

This chain links TRBV12-3 or TRBV12-4 with TRBJ1-2; D is ambiguous. Trimming took 5 bases from V and 6 from J, leaving 10 bases between them. This CDR3 is built from 12 residues. The CDR3 DNA reads TGTGCCAGCAGTCGGACTCGGCATGGCTACACCTTC. Its translation is CASSRTRHGYTF.

V gene TRBV7-8 combines with J gene TRBJ1-5, with 9 nucleotides matching TRBD1. The CDR3 is 15 amino acids. The J segment lost 2 bases and the V segment lost 5 bases, leaving 4 bases of the junction unmatched. The germline CDR1 and CDR2 sequences are SGHVS and FQNEAQ. CDR3 DNA sequence: TGTGCCAGCAGCCCACGGACAGGGGGCAATCAGCCCCAGCATTTT. It specifies CASSPRTGGNQPQHF. Supplemented by reference TRBV7-8 and TRBJ1-5, the full variable domain reads GAGVSQSPRYKVAKRGQDVALRCDPISGHVSLFWYQQALGQGPEFLTYFQNEAQLDKSGLPSDRFFAERPEGSVSTLKIQRTQQEDSAVYLCASSPRTGGNQPQHFGDGTRLSIL.

The rearrangement links TRBV19 to TRBJ1-4, with TRBD1 matching 7 bases. The germline CDR1 and CDR2 sequences are LNHDA and SQIVND (reference sequence). The CDR3 spans 16 residues. V was pared by 5 bases and J by 7 bases, with 13 bases of the junction left unmatched. The CDR3 DNA follows: TGTGCCAGTAGTGTCCCAACAGGGGCGCAACCTGAAAAACTGTTTTTT. Translated: CASSVPTGAQPEKLFF.

This chain connects TRBV15 to TRBJ1-5, with 8 bases matching TRBD1. Looked up from germline, CDR1 is LNHNV and CDR2 is YYDKDF (reference sequence). With 3 bases clipped from V and 3 bases from J, the junction kept 7 bases outside the gene matches. This CDR3 comprises 16 residues. CDR3 protein: CATSRGPGQANQPQHF. In DNA, the CDR3 is TGTGCCACCAGCAGGGGTCCGGGACAGGCCAATCAGCCCCAGCATTTT.

This chain connects TRBV25-1 to TRBJ1-4; D gene unclear. This CDR3 comprises 15 residues. The V gene lost 1 base and the J gene lost 4 bases, with 10 bases spanning the gap. Germline V lookup: CDR1 MGHDK, CDR2 SYGVNS. CDR3 nucleotide sequence: TGTGCCAGCAGTGAATTTGGGCTGGGTAATGAAAAACTGTTTTTT. It encodes CASSEFGLGNEKLFF.

The chain has TRBV5-1 and TRBJ1-4; 7 positions agree with TRBD1. After removal of 1 base from V and 10 bases from J, the junction contained 16 bases not matched to a gene. Per germline, CDR1 SGHRS and CDR2 YFSETQ. This CDR3 has 17 residues. CDR3 loop: CASSLLSPGGNDGKLFF. The CDR3 bases are TGCGCCAGCAGCTTGCTCTCTCCAGGGGGAAATGACGGAAAACTGTTTTTT.

A remark on this clone: At one of its ends the junction is not consistent with the germline gene, which may arise from a read error. The chain joins TRBV28 to TRBJ1-1; 7 bases are shared with TRBD1. The CDR3 is 15 amino acids. CDR1 is MDHEN, CDR2 SYDVKM, per germline. The DNA for the CDR3 is TGTGCCAGCAGTCTCAACACAGGGGTGAAGACTGAAGCTTTCTTT. Its translation: CASSLNTGVKTEAFF.

The gene calls are TRBV20-1 and TRBJ2-1, with D unresolved. The germline gives CDR1 DFQATT, CDR2 SNEGSKA (reference sequence). The length of the CDR3 is 12 residues. Trimming cost V 3 bases and J 9 bases, with 12 bases left between them. The CDR3 is CSASSVEFEQFF. CDR3 bases: TGCAGTGCTAGTAGTGTCGAGTTTGAGCAGTTCTTC.

This chain joins TRBV2 and TRBJ2-3; D is perhaps TRBD2 (6 bases). This CDR3 has 13 residues. Trimming took 6 bases from V and 2 from J, leaving 9 bases between them. Germline CDR1 reads SNHLY; CDR2 reads FYNNEI. The CDR3 sequence: CASSGLLTDTQYF. The CDR3 region has the DNA TGTGCCAGCAGCGGACTACTCACAGATACGCAGTATTTT.

This clone was counted a single time. The chain links TRBV5-4 to TRBJ2-1; TRBD2 aligns across 14 bases. In germline, CDR1 is SGHNT, CDR2 YYREEE (reference sequence). The junction had 1 base not matched to a gene; V was cut back by 3 bases and J by 8 bases. This CDR3 spans 14 amino acids. Here the CDR3 reads CASSWGLAGDEQFF. The CDR3 DNA reads as TGTGCCAGCAGCTGGGGACTAGCGGGGGATGAGCAGTTCTTC. Variable domain in full (rest from reference TRBV5-4 and TRBJ2-1): ETGVTQSPTHLIKTRGQQVTLRCSSQSGHNTVSWYQQALGQGPQFIFQYYREEENGRGNFPPRFSGLQFPNYSSELNVNALELDDSALYLCASSWGLAGDEQFFGPGTRLTVL.

The CDR3 coding sequence is TGCAGCGTCGGAAAGTTCGGGGGGGGCACAGATACGCAGTATTTT. Protein product: CSVGKFGGGTDTQYF. The chain is built from TRBV29-1 and TRBJ2-3, with 8 bases that match TRBD2. The ends lost 6 bases at V and 1 base at J; junction bases unmatched: 9. Germline-derived CDR1 and CDR2 are SQVTM and ANQGSEA. CDR3 length: 15 amino acids.

This chain links TRBV10-3 with TRBJ1-1, with 9 bases identical to TRBD1. The J segment lost 1 base and the V segment lost 6 bases, leaving 3 bases of the junction unmatched. CDR1 is ENHRY, CDR2 SYGVKD, per germline. The CDR3 spans 14 residues. The CDR3: CAISDRGGNTEAFF. The CDR3 DNA follows: TGTGCCATCAGCGACAGGGGGGGGAACACTGAAGCTTTCTTT.

CDR3 nucleotide sequence: TGTGCCAGTAGTATCCCCAGGGGACCCCAGCATTTT. Its protein is CASSIPRGPQHF. The V call is TRBV19, the J call TRBJ1-5; perhaps TRBD1 as D (6 bases). This CDR3 is built from 12 residues. CDR1 LNHDA and CDR2 SQIVND come from the germline V gene (reference sequence). Trimming removed 3 bases at V and 10 bases at J, with 10 bases between.

V usage is TRBV10-1 and J usage is TRBJ2-1, with TRBD2 identical over 10 bases. V dropped 5 bases and J dropped 4; count of bases not matched to a gene: 2. This CDR3 has 14 residues. The V gene's germline CDR1 is WNHNN and CDR2 SYGVQD (reference sequence). The CDR3 DNA sequence: TGCGCCAGCAGTCCTAGCGGGGGTTACAATGAGCAGTTCTTC. Translated, it gives CASSPSGGYNEQFF.

The genes are TRBV15 and TRBJ2-1, with 7 nucleotides matching TRBD2. The trim removed 5 bases at V and 4 bases at J, leaving 11 bases unmatched. Looked up from germline, CDR1 is LNHNV and CDR2 is YYDKDF (reference sequence). The CDR3 contains 16 residues. CDR3 coding DNA: TGTGCCACCAGCTTCCACGTCGCTAGCGGATACAATGAGCAGTTCTTC. This encodes CATSFHVASGYNEQFF.

The chain links TRBV19 to TRBJ2-5; perhaps TRBD2 as D (6 bases). Germline values: CDR1 LNHDA, CDR2 SQIVND (reference sequence). This CDR3 has 15 residues. Trimming left V 4 bases short and J 5 bases short, with 17 bases between. For the CDR3, the DNA is TGTGCCAGTAGTAAAGGCGGGAATGGGCGGGAGACCCAGTACTTC. Its translation: CASSKGGNGRETQYF.

This sequence joins TRBV7-2 and TRBJ2-3; 8 nucleotides align to TRBD2. The J segment lost 2 bases and the V segment lost 3 bases, leaving 7 bases of the junction unmatched. The CDR3 runs to 16 residues. Germline CDR1 and CDR2: SGHTA and FQGNSA. CDR3 amino acids: CASSLIAGPPTDTQYF. In DNA form, the CDR3 reads TGTGCCAGCAGCTTGATAGCGGGACCACCCACAGATACGCAGTATTTT.

V and J are TRBV7-8 and TRBJ1-2, with D possibly being TRBD1 (6 bases). V lost 4 bases and J 7 bases, leaving 13 bases between the germline ends. The CDR3 contains 13 residues. The germline V gene encodes CDR1 SGHVS and CDR2 FQNEAQ. CDR3 nucleotide sequence: TGTGCCAGCAGCTCCCGGACAGAACCTGGCTACACCTTC. It specifies CASSSRTEPGYTF.

This chain links TRBV24-1 with TRBJ2-1; weak D call: TRBD2 (5 bases). Trimming pared 1 base from V and 8 bases from J, leaving 8 bases between. The V gene's germline CDR1 is KGHDR and CDR2 SFDVKD. CDR3 length: 13 residues. The CDR3 DNA sequence: TGTGCCACCAGTGATTTTGGAGGCGATGAGCAGTTCTTC. Amino acids: CATSDFGGDEQFF.

The CDR3 DNA sequence: TGTGCTAGTGGTCCACAGGGTCCGGCAGATACGCAGTATTTT. This gives the protein CASGPQGPADTQYF. The chain recombines TRBV12-5 with TRBJ2-3; tentatively, D is TRBD1 (6 bases). V was cut by 5 bases and J by 4 bases, with 13 bases left in between. CDR3 size: 14 residues. The germline gives CDR1 LGHNT, CDR2 FRNRAP. Full variable domain (missing parts from reference TRBV12-5 and TRBJ2-3): DARVTQTPRHKVTEMGQEVTMRCQPILGHNTVFWYRQTMMQGLELLAYFRNRAPLDDSGMPKDRFSAEMPDATLATLKIQPSEPRDSAVYFCASGPQGPADTQYFGPGTRLTVL.

V and J are TRBV27 and TRBJ2-1; 9 bases map to TRBD2. The junction had 9 bases not matched to a gene; V was cut back by 8 bases and J by 1 base. From germline, CDR1 is MNHEY and CDR2 SMNVEV (reference sequence). CDR3 size: 16 residues. As DNA, the CDR3 is TGTGCCAGCTGCCCTGCAGCGGGGGGATCCTACAATGAGCAGTTCTTC. Encoded protein: CASCPAAGGSYNEQFF.

This chain connects TRBV7-3 to TRBJ2-3; TRBD2 matches at 8 bases. Per germline, CDR1 SGHTA and CDR2 FQGTGA. CDR3 length: 14 residues. The trim removed 6 bases at V and 3 bases at J, leaving 5 bases unmatched. The CDR3 DNA sequence: TGTGCCAGCAGTGAACGCGGGAGGACAGATACGCAGTATTTT. It yields the protein CASSERGRTDTQYF. The whole variable domain, filled in from reference TRBV7-3 and TRBJ2-3, reads GAGVSQTPSNKVTEKGKYVELRCDPISGHTALYWYRQSLGQGPEFLIYFQGTGAADDSGLPNDRFFAVRPEGSVSTLKIQRTERGDSAVYLCASSERGRTDTQYFGPGTRLTVL.

V usage is TRBV28 and J usage is TRBJ2-2; 9 nucleotides align to TRBD1. Unmatched junction bases numbered 16, after V lost 7 bases and J lost 4 bases. In germline, CDR1 is MDHEN, CDR2 SYDVKM. This CDR3 has 18 amino acids. CDR3 loop: CASTQVAGQGFVTGELFF. Here the CDR3 DNA reads TGTGCCAGCACCCAAGTGGCGGGACAGGGATTTGTCACCGGGGAGCTGTTTTTT.